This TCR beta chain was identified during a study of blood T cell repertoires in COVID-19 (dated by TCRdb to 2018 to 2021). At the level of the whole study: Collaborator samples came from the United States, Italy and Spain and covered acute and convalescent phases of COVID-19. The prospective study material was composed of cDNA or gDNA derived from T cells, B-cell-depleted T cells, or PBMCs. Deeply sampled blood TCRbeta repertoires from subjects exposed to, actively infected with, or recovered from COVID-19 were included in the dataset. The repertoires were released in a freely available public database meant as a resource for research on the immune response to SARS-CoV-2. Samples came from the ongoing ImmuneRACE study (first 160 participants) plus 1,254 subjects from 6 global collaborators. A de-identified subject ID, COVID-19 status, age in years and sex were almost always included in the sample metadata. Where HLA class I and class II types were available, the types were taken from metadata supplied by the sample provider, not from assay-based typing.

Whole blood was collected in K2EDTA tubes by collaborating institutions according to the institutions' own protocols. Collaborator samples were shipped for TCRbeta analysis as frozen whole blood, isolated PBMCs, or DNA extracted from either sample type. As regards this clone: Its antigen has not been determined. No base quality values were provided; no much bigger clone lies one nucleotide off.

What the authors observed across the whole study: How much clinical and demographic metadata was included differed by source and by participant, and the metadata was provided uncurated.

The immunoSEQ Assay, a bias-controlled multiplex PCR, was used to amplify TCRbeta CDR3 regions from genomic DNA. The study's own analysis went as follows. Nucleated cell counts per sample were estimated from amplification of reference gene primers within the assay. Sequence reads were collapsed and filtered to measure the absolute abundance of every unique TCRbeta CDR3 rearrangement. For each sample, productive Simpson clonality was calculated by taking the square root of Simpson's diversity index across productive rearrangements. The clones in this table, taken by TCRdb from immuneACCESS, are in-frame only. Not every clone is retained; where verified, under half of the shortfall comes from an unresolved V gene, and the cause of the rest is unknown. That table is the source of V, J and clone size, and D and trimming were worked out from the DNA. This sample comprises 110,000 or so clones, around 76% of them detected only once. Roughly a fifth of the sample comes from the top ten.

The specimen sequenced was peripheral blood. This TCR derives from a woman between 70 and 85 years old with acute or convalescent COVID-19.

CDR3 loop: CASSVGGGQSYNSPLHF. The bases read TGTGCCAGCAGCGTAGGAGGGGGCCAGTCCTATAATTCACCCCTCCACTTT. The receptor chain draws on TRBV9 and TRBJ1-6; TRBD1 agrees with 7 junctional bases. From cysteine to phenylalanine, the CDR3 is 17 amino acids long. Of the read, only the CDR3 DNA is kept; its 51 bases are in frame from base 1. The germline V end is reduced by 0 bases and the J end by 1 base; junction bases left unmatched: 4. The germline V gene encodes CDR1 SGDLS and CDR2 YYNGEE.